Below are 16 T cell receptor beta chains sequenced from a single sample in a study of blood T cell repertoires in COVID-19. The assay was immunoSEQ multiplex PCR, and TCRdb's table has in-frame clones only and misses some. This repertoire shows a few hundred thousand clones, approximately 91% found once; its top ten account for around 0.94%. The sample taken for sequencing was PBMCs or T cells enriched from blood (not recorded which). The receptor source for this set is a woman aged 40 to 50 who had been exposed to COVID-19.

The rearrangement uses TRBV19 and TRBJ1-6, with TRBD1 matching over 7 bases. The germline V gene has CDR1 LNHDA and CDR2 SQIVND (reference sequence). The V segment lost 4 bases and the J segment 10 bases; nucleotides outside the gene matches: 13. The CDR3 is 16 amino acids. This CDR3 is CASSTKTGKAGSPLHF. The CDR3 bases are TGTGCCAGTAGTACCAAGACAGGGAAGGCAGGGTCACCCCTCCACTTT. Complete variable domain (other parts from reference TRBV19 and TRBJ1-6): DGGITQSPKYLFRKEGQNVTLSCEQNLNHDAMYWYRQDPGQGLRLIYYSQIVNDFQKGDIAEGYSVSREKKESFPLTVTSAQKNPTAFYLCASSTKTGKAGSPLHFGNGTRLTVT.

This chain links TRBV7-5 with TRBJ1-5. TRBV7-5 is a known pseudogene. The CDR3 has 14 amino acids. The CDR3 DNA follows: TGTGTCAGAAGCTTAGGTAGGGAGAATCAGCCCCAGCATTTT. Translating gives CVRSLGRENQPQHF.

The chain recombines TRBV19 with TRBJ1-6; maybe TRBD1 (6 bases). Germline V gene data show CDR1 as LNHDA and CDR2 as SQIVND (reference sequence). The CDR3 has 13 residues. V lost 5 bases to trimming and J lost 12 bases, with 14 bases between them. CDR3 nucleotides: TGTGCCAGTAGTGCTCAGGGGCTAGGACCCCTCCACTTT. Translation: CASSAQGLGPLHF. Full variable domain (remainder filled in from reference TRBV19 and TRBJ1-6): DGGITQSPKYLFRKEGQNVTLSCEQNLNHDAMYWYRQDPGQGLRLIYYSQIVNDFQKGDIAEGYSVSREKKESFPLTVTSAQKNPTAFYLCASSAQGLGPLHFGNGTRLTVT.

The sample holds one count of this clone. The chain uses TRBV27 and TRBJ1-5; a weak D match, TRBD1 (6 bases). Germline V gives CDR1 MNHEY, CDR2 SMNVEV (reference sequence). The CDR3 runs to 18 residues. Trimming cost V 3 bases and J 4 bases, with 22 bases left between them. CDR3: CASSLRPPGQFRNQPQHF. As DNA, the CDR3 is TGTGCCAGCAGTTTGAGGCCCCCCGGACAGTTCCGTAATCAGCCCCAGCATTTT.

The chain combines TRBV27 with TRBJ2-1; 16 nucleotides match TRBD2. Germline CDR1 reads MNHEY; CDR2 reads SMNVEV (reference sequence). This CDR3 region has 19 residues. Unmatched junction bases numbered 17, after V lost 6 bases and J lost 9 bases. CDR3 sequence reads: CASRGLAGGPETISGEQFF. As DNA, the CDR3 is TGTGCCAGCAGGGGACTAGCGGGAGGGCCAGAGACCATCTCAGGTGAGCAGTTCTTC.

The chain has TRBV24-1 and TRBJ1-3; D might be TRBD1 (5 bases). V lost 5 bases to trimming and J lost 2 bases, with 12 bases between them. The CDR3 runs to 15 residues. Germline CDR1 KGHDR, CDR2 SFDVKD. DNA of the CDR3: TGTGCCACCAGTGGGGGGGTAAATACTGGAAACACCATATATTTT. Amino acid sequence: CATSGGVNTGNTIYF.

The chain has TRBV30 and TRBJ2-7, with TRBD1 matching over 8 bases. The V and J ends lost 3 bases and 0 bases, in that order; junction bases with no gene match: 7. The germline CDR1 and CDR2 sequences are GTSNPN and SVGIG (reference sequence). CDR3 length: 15 residues. The DNA for the CDR3 is TGTGCCTGGAGGGGAGGACAGGGCAGCTCCTACGAGCAGTACTTC. This translates into CAWRGGQGSSYEQYF.

This rearrangement joins TRBV5-4 to TRBJ2-1; 9 nucleotides match TRBD1. V lost 4 bases to trimming and J lost 6 bases; unmatched junction nucleotides: 11. The CDR3 covers 16 residues. Germline V lookup: CDR1 SGHNT, CDR2 YYREEE (reference sequence). The CDR3 here is CASSDSQGARVNEQFF. The CDR3 coding sequence is TGTGCCAGCAGCGATTCACAGGGGGCGCGGGTCAATGAGCAGTTCTTC.

The chain has TRBV4-2 and TRBJ2-1; D is uncertain. The CDR3 has 12 amino acids. CDR1 LGHNA and CDR2 YNFKEQ come from the germline V gene. The V gene lost 0 bases and the J gene lost 9 bases, with 6 bases spanning the gap. The CDR3 region is CASSQDPFEQFF. CDR3 in DNA: TGTGCCAGCAGCCAAGACCCGTTTGAGCAGTTCTTC.

The rearrangement joins TRBV5-1 to TRBJ2-7; D possibly corresponds to TRBD1 (7 bases). CDR1 SGHRS and CDR2 YFSETQ come from the germline V gene. This CDR3 spans 14 amino acids. The ends were cut back, 2 bases at V and 2 bases at J, with 11 bases in the middle. CDR3: CASSFQGGTYEQYF. DNA for the CDR3: TGCGCCAGCAGCTTTCAGGGGGGCACCTACGAGCAGTACTTC.

The count of this clone is one. V is TRBV11-3 and J is TRBJ2-1; no clear D gene. Trimming took off 0 bases at V and 9 bases at J, with 3 bases between the two ends. The length of the CDR3 is 11 residues. Germline V lookup: CDR1 SGHNT, CDR2 YENEEA. DNA of the CDR3: TGTGCCAGCAGCTTAGACTCTGAGCAGTTCTTC. This codes for CASSLDSEQFF.

This clone was detected once. The V call is TRBV19, the J call TRBJ2-2, with 8 positions matching TRBD1. The CDR3 runs 16 residues. The germline V gene has CDR1 LNHDA and CDR2 SQIVND (reference sequence). The V gene end was trimmed by 4 bases and the J gene end by 6 bases; junction bases not matched to a gene: 10. The CDR3 spells CASSRSQGARAGELFF. CDR3 coding DNA: TGTGCCAGTAGTAGGTCCCAGGGGGCGCGGGCCGGGGAGCTGTTTTTT.

The V and J genes are TRBV3-1 (or the pseudogene TRBV3-2) and TRBJ1-3; D is perhaps TRBD1 (5 bases). This CDR3 is 17 amino acids long. V lost 2 bases and J 0 bases, leaving 14 bases between the germline ends. Germline V gene lookup returns CDR1 LGHDT and CDR2 YNNKEL (reference sequence). In nucleotides, the CDR3 is TGTGCCAGCAGCCAACTATCTTGGGGGGACTCTGGAAACACCATATATTTT. This sequence encodes CASSQLSWGDSGNTIYF.

The chain uses TRBV30 and TRBJ1-5, with 7 bases lining up with TRBD1. There are 15 residues in the CDR3. The V and J ends lost 0 bases and 7 bases, in that order; junction bases with no gene match: 9. The germline V gene encodes CDR1 GTSNPN and CDR2 SVGIG (reference sequence). CDR3 loop: CAWSVQTGVRQPQHF. CDR3 coding DNA: TGTGCCTGGAGTGTACAAACAGGGGTAAGACAGCCCCAGCATTTT.

J is TRBJ1-1 and V is TRBV19; the D gene is possibly TRBD1 (6 bases). CDR3 size: 11 residues. Germline loops: CDR1 LNHDA, CDR2 SQIVND (reference sequence). V was shortened by 8 bases and J by 5 bases, with 9 bases between the two germline ends. The CDR3 bases are TGTGCCAGTGGACAGAGGACTGAAGCTTTCTTT. Translating it yields CASGQRTEAFF.

The count of this clone is one. The V gene is TRBV7-9, the J gene TRBJ2-5; D gene ambiguous. Trimming stripped 0 bases from V and 5 bases from J, with 4 bases between. The CDR3 totals 12 residues. Germline CDR1 reads SEHNR; CDR2 reads FQNEAQ (reference sequence). Here the CDR3 reads CASSLAPETQYF. DNA of the CDR3: TGTGCCAGCAGCTTAGCCCCGGAGACCCAGTACTTC.